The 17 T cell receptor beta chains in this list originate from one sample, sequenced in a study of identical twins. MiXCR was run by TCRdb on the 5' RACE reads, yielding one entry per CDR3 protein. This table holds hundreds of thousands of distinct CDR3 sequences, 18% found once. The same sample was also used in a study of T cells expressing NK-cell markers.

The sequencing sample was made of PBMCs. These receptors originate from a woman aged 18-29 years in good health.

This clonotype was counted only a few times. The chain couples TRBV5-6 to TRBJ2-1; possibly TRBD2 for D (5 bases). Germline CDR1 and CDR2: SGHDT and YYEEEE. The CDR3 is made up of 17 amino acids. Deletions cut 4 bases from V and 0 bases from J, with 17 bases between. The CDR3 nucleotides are TGTGCCAGCAGCAGGCCCGCCAGAGGGCCCTCCTACAATGAGCAGTTCTTC. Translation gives CASSRPARGPSYNEQFF.

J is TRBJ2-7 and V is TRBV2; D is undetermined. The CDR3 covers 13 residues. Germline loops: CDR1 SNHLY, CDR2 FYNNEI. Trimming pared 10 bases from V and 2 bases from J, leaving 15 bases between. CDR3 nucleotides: TGTGCCATCGGTGGGATAAGTCCCTACGAGCAGTACTTC. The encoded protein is CAIGGISPYEQYF.

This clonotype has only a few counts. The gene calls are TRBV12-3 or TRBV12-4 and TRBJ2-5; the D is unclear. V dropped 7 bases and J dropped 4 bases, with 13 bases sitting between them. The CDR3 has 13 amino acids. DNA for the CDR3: TGTGCCAGCACCTCCCAAATCGGAGAGACCCAGTACTTC. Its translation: CASTSQIGETQYF.

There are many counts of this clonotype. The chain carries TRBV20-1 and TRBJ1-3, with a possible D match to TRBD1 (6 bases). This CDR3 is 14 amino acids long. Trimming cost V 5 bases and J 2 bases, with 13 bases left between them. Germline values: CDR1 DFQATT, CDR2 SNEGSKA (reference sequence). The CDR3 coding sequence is TGCAGTGCTTCTAAGGGGGTTACTGGAAACACCATATATTTT. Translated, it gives CSASKGVTGNTIYF.

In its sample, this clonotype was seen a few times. CDR3: CASSPSSGTRHNEQFF. The DNA for the CDR3 is TGCGCCAGCAGCCCTAGCAGCGGGACGCGACACAATGAGCAGTTCTTC. This chain joins TRBV5-1 and TRBJ2-1, with 7 nucleotides matching TRBD2. Germline-derived CDR1 and CDR2 are SGHRS and YFSETQ. This CDR3 region has 16 residues. With 4 bases clipped from V and 5 bases from J, the junction kept 12 bases outside the gene matches.

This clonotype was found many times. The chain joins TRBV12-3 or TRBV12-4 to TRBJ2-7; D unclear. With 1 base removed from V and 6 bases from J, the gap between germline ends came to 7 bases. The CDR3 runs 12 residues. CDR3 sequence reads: CASSLGLLEQYF. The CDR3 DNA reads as TGTGCCAGCAGTTTAGGTCTGCTCGAGCAGTACTTC.

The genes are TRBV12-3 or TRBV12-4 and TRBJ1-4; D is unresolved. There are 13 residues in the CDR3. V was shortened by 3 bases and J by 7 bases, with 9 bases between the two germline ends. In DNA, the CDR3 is TGTGCCAGCAGTTTTATCCGGGGTGAAAAACTGTTTTTT. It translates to CASSFIRGEKLFF.

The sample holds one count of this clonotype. CDR3 residues: CSARPREFPRDAGELFF. As DNA, the CDR3 is TGCAGTGCACGTCCCCGGGAGTTTCCCAGGGACGCCGGGGAGCTGTTTTTT. This chain joins TRBV20-1 and TRBJ2-2; tentatively, D is TRBD2 (6 bases). Trimming shortened V by 6 bases and J by 6 bases, and 26 bases separated the two germline ends. CDR1 is DFQATT, CDR2 SNEGSKA, per germline (reference sequence). The CDR3 is 17 residues long.

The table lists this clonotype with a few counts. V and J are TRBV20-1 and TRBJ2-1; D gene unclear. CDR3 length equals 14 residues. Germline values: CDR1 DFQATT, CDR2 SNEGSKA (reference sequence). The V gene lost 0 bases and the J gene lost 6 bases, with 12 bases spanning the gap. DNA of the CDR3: TGCAGTGCTAGAGATAGGCAGCGCCTCAATGAGCAGTTCTTC. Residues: CSARDRQRLNEQFF.

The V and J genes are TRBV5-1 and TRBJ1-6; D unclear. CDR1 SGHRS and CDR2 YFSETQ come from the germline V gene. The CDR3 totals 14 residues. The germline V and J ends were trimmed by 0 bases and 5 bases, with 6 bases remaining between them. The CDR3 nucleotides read TGCGCCAGCAGCTTGGATCCGGATAATTCACCCCTCCACTTT. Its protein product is CASSLDPDNSPLHF.

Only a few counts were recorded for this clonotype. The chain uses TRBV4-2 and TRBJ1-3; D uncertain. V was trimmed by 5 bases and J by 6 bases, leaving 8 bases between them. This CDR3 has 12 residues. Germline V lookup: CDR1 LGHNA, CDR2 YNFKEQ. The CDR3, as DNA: TGTGCCAGCAGCTTGGATTTAAACACCATATATTTT. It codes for CASSLDLNTIYF.

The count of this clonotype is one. CDR3 sequence: CASSEQGAIGSPLHF. CDR3 nucleotides: TGTGCCAGCAGCGAGCAGGGGGCAATTGGTTCACCCCTCCACTTT. This chain uses TRBV11-3 with TRBJ1-6; the match to TRBD1 covers 8 bases. The CDR3 has 15 residues. The V gene's germline CDR1 is SGHNT and CDR2 YENEEA. Unmatched junction bases numbered 9, after V lost 5 bases and J lost 9 bases.

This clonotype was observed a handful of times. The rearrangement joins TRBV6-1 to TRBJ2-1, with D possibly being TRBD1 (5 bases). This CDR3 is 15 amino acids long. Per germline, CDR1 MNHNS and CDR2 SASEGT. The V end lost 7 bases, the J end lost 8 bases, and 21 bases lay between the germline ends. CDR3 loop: CASNPQGGRYDEQFF. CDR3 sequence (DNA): TGTGCCAGCAACCCCCAGGGTGGCCGTTACGATGAGCAGTTCTTC.

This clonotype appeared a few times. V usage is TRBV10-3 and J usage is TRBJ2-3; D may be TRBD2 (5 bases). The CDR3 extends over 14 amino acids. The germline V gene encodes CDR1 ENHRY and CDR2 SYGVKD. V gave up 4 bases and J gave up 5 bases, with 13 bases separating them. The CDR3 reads CAISVGGSGDTQYF. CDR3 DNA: TGTGCCATCAGTGTAGGCGGGTCGGGAGATACGCAGTATTTT.

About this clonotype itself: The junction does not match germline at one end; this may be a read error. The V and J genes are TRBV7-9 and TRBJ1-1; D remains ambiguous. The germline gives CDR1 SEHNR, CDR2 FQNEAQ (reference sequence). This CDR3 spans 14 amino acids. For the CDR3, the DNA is TGTGCCAGCAGCTTATCCGCAACGAACACTGAAGCTTTATTT. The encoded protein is CASSLSATNTEALF.

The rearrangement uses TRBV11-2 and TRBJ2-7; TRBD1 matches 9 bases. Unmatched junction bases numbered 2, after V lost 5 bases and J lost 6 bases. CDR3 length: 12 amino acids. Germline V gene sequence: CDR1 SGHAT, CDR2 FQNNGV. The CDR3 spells CASSGTGFEQYF. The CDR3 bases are TGTGCCAGCAGCGGGACAGGGTTCGAGCAGTACTTC. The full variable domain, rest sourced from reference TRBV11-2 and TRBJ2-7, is EAGVAQSPRYKIIEKRQSVAFWCNPISGHATLYWYQQILGQGPKLLIQFQNNGVVDDSQLPKDRFSAERLKGVDSTLKIQPAKLEDSAVYLCASSGTGFEQYFGPGTRLTVT.

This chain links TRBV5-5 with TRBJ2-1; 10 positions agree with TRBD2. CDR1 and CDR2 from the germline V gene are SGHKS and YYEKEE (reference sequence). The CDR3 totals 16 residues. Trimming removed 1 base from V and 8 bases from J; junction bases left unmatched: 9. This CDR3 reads CASSLMLAGAVDEQFF. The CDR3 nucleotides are TGTGCCAGCAGCTTGATGCTAGCGGGAGCTGTTGATGAGCAGTTCTTC.